This T cell receptor (beta chain) is from a study of cytomegalovirus exposure and HLA in healthy donors. Germline V gives CDR1 SGDLS, CDR2 YYNGEE. V lost 4 bases to trimming and J lost 5 bases; unmatched junction nucleotides: 3. The CDR3 is made up of 14 amino acids. General study results and limits: As a later analysis revealed, the rate of TCR association differed by HLA locus, with DRB1 most and HLA-C fewest. The likely explanation for a cluster of highly shared sequence variants was sequencing artifact. There were around 160 TCR beta chains listed as cytomegalovirus-associated.

A word on this clone: Its antigen is not known.

The primer mix had 60 Vbeta and 13 Jbeta primers. In the source study's methods: Among the unique TCR beta chains that a later analysis counted, about 81 million in all, roughly 10 million were shared. Clones were sequenced by immunoSEQ multiplex PCR, and TCRdb holds only the in-frame ones, with some missing. Clone size and the V and J calls come from that table; the DNA yielded D and trimming. Seen here are 150,000 or so clones, roughly 75% observed once, and the top ten hold roughly 10%. The chain links TRBV9 to TRBJ2-7, with 13 bases identical to TRBD2. This clonotype was obtained from a man aged 18 to 29 in good health and CMV-seropositive. Sample: PBMCs. The CDR3 coding sequence is TGTGCCAGCAGCTTCGGACTAGCGGGAGACGAGCAGTACTTC. As protein: CASSFGLAGDEQYF.